This TCR beta chain was observed in a study of blood T cell repertoires in COVID-19 (dated by TCRdb to about 2020). At the level of the whole study: Samples from collaborators originated in the United States, Italy and Spain and spanned both the acute and convalescent phases of COVID-19. The material from the prospective study consisted of cDNA or gDNA derived from T cells, B-cell-depleted T cells, or PBMCs. Deeply sampled blood TCRbeta repertoires from subjects exposed to, actively infected with, or recovered from COVID-19 were included in the dataset. A freely available public database, intended as a resource for researchers studying the immune response to SARS-CoV-2, is where the repertoires were released. The samples were drawn from two sources: the first 160 participants of the ongoing ImmuneRACE study, and 950 to 1,500 subjects contributed by 6 global collaborators. The sample metadata nearly always contained a de-identified subject ID, COVID-19 status, age in years and sex. Where available, HLA class I and class II types were taken from metadata supplied by the sample provider and were not determined by assay-based typing. The investigation overall reported the following: The amount of clinical and demographic metadata varied by source and participant and was provided uncurated.

In Seattle, one collaborating source enrolled patients while the infection was active and tracked those patients longitudinally over the course of disease. Each collaborating institution followed its own protocols to collect whole blood in K2EDTA tubes. Collaborator samples were shipped for TCRbeta analysis as frozen whole blood, isolated PBMCs, or DNA extracted from either sample type. Notes on this clone: This receptor's antigen is unknown. Per-nucleotide qualities are absent, and no much larger clonotype sits a single base away.

V lost 1 base and J lost 0 bases; the stretch between them is 14 bases long. The CDR3 sequence holds 17 residues, the cysteine and phenylalanine included. Only CDR3 DNA is held: 51 bases, read in frame from base 1. CDR1 LGHDT and CDR2 YNNKEL were looked up in the germline V gene (reference sequence). The immunoSEQ Assay, a bias-controlled multiplex PCR, was used to amplify TCRbeta CDR3 regions from genomic DNA. Per the original workflow: Nucleated cell counts per sample were estimated from amplification of reference gene primers within the assay. To quantify the absolute abundance of each unique TCRbeta CDR3 rearrangement, sequence reads were collapsed and filtered. For each sample, productive Simpson clonality was calculated as the square root of Simpson's diversity index across productive rearrangements. The source is immuneACCESS, and TCRdb retained only in-frame sequences with V and J called. Part of the clones is not carried over; for the studies checked, unresolved V genes explain less than half of this, and the remainder is unexplained. V, J and clone size are taken as reported in that table, and D and trimming were inferred from the DNA itself. The sample table shows more than 200,000 clones, and more than 75% are seen once. The ten largest clones represent around 5% of the sample.

Recombination linked TRBV3-1 (or the pseudogene TRBV3-2) to TRBJ2-3, with TRBD2 perhaps the D gene, on 6 matching bases. This TCR came from a woman aged 60-70 years with COVID-19, enrolled during active disease. Material: peripheral blood. This receptor has the CDR3 CASSQGPLAASTDTQYF. The nucleotide sequence is TGTGCCAGCAGCCAAGGACCACTAGCTGCTAGCACAGATACGCAGTATTTT.